These T cell receptor beta chains were read from a single sample in a study of cytomegalovirus exposure and HLA in healthy donors. Assay: immunoSEQ multiplex PCR; the TCRdb copy retains only in-frame clones and omits some. The table lists roughly 230,000 clones, about 90% of them singletons, with 3% to 3.5% in the top ten. The sample comprised PBMCs. The receptors shown here come from a woman in her 30s in good health and CMV-seronegative. The CDR3 runs from the conserved cysteine through the conserved F or W. A D gene is named only where the DNA matches it firmly. Size is omitted from some rows. Given values are once, few, many or a class for expanded clones.

J gene	V gene	D gene	clone size	CDR3 DNA	CDR3 protein
TRBJ2-1	TRBV2	.	.	TGTGCCAGCAGTTTCACCGAGGGGGGATACAATGAGCAGTTCTTC	CASSFTEGGYNEQFF
TRBJ1-1	TRBV18	TRBD1	many	TGTGCCAGCTCACCACGGGACAGGGGGGCCCTGAACACTGAAGCTTTCTTT	CASSPRDRGALNTEAFF
TRBJ2-7	TRBV6-1	.	.	TGTGCCAGCACCGACATAGGCTACGAGCAGTACTTC	CASTDIGYEQYF
TRBJ2-1	TRBV13	.	.	TGTGCCAGCAGCTCTGCACTTAGCAGCTCCTACAATGAGCAGTTCTTC	CASSSALSSSYNEQFF
TRBJ1-1	TRBV7-2	TRBD1	.	TGTGCCAGCAGGACCGGGACAGGGTTTTCGTCGGGCACTGAAGCTTTCTTT	CASRTGTGFSSGTEAFF
TRBJ1-1	TRBV28	.	.	TGTGCCAGCAGTAATAACCGGGGCCGGAACACTGAAGCTTTCTTT	CASSNNRGRNTEAFF
TRBJ2-7	TRBV27	.	.	TGTGCCAGCAGTTTGACCCCGTTCTACGAGCAGTACTTC	CASSLTPFYEQYF
TRBJ2-7	TRBV4-3	.	.	TGCGCCAGCAGCCAAGATGGGGGCGGGGCAGTCGAGCAGTACTTC	CASSQDGGGAVEQYF
TRBJ2-2	TRBV6-1	.	.	TGTGCCAGCAGTGAATACGTCTCCGGGGAGCTGTTTTTT	CASSEYVSGELFF
TRBJ2-5	TRBV28	.	.	TGTGCCAGCAGTCCAGTAGACAGGTTAGGGACCCAGTACTTC	CASSPVDRLGTQYF
TRBJ2-7	TRBV28	TRBD1	.	TGTGCCAGCACCTTGACAGGGACCTACGAGCAGTACTTC	CASTLTGTYEQYF
TRBJ2-6	TRBV5-6	.	.	TGTGCCAGCAGCTTGGACCGGGGGAGCTCTGGGGCCAACGTCCTGACTTTC	CASSLDRGSSGANVLTF
TRBJ2-1	TRBV29-1	TRBD2	.	TGCAGCGTTGAAGCGGGACTAGCGAGCGTCTACAATGAGCAGTTCTTC	CSVEAGLASVYNEQFF
TRBJ2-7	TRBV11-2	.	.	TGTGCCAGCAGCATAACAGGCTACGAGCAGTACTTC	CASSITGYEQYF
TRBJ2-7	TRBV4-2	TRBD2	.	TGTGCCAGCAGCCCGGGACTAGCGGGAGTTTACGAGCAGTACTTC	CASSPGLAGVYEQYF
TRBJ2-1	TRBV4-1	TRBD2	.	TGCGCCAGCAGCCAAGAGGGACTAGCGGGAGACGAGCAGTTCTTC	CASSQEGLAGDEQFF
TRBJ2-5	TRBV28	TRBD2	.	TGTGCCAGCAGTTTAGGGTCTCTAGGACTAGCTGAGTACCAAGAGACCCAGTACTTC	CASSLGSLGLAEYQETQYF
TRBJ2-7	TRBV5-1	.	.	TGCGCCAGCAGCTTGGGACTAGGAACCTCCTACGAGCAGTACTTC	CASSLGLGTSYEQYF
TRBJ2-1	TRBV6-4	TRBD2	.	TGTGCCAGCAGTGCTCTAGCGGGAGGGGGTCCCACGGAGCAGTTCTTC	CASSALAGGGPTEQFF
TRBJ1-1	TRBV12-5	.	.	TGTGCTAGTGGTTGGGAGAACACTGAAGCTTTCTTT	CASGWENTEAFF
TRBJ2-7	TRBV28	.	.	TGTGCCAGCAGCCGCAGCGAGGGCCCGTACGAGCAGTACTTC	CASSRSEGPYEQYF
TRBJ2-1	TRBV18	.	few	TGTGCCAGCTCACCAAAGGACATAAGCGGGGAGCAGTTCTTC	CASSPKDISGEQFF
TRBJ2-7	TRBV7-8	.	.	TGTGCCAGCAGCTTAGCGGGGGCTAACGAGCAGTACTTC	CASSLAGANEQYF
TRBJ1-1	TRBV7-9	TRBD1	.	TGTGCCAGCAGCTTAGGGGGACAGGTGAACACTGAAGCTTTCTTT	CASSLGGQVNTEAFF
TRBJ2-7	TRBV9	.	.	TGTGCCAGCAGCGTAGGCCTAGGCTCCTACGAGCAGTACTTC	CASSVGLGSYEQYF
TRBJ2-2	TRBV9	.	.	TGTGCCAGCAGCGTAGGGTGGGGCAGGAACACCGGGGAGCTGTTTTTT	CASSVGWGRNTGELFF
TRBJ2-7	TRBV6-1	.	.	TGTGCCAGCAGTGAAGGAGACAGCCAGTACTCCTACGAGCAGTACTTC	CASSEGDSQYSYEQYF
TRBJ2-2	TRBV4-1	.	.	TGCGCCAGCAGCCACGGACAGATGAACACCGGGGAGCTGTTTTTT	CASSHGQMNTGELFF
TRBJ1-4	TRBV19	.	.	TGTGCCAGTAGTCCCCAGGGTCCCAATGAAAAACTGTTTTTT	CASSPQGPNEKLFF
TRBJ1-5	TRBV19	TRBD1	few	TGTGCCAGTAGTCTTGGACAGGGAAGCAATCAGCCCCAGCATTTT	CASSLGQGSNQPQHF
TRBJ2-7	TRBV15	.	few	TGTGCCACCAGCAGAGGGGAAACCTACGAGCAGTACTTC	CATSRGETYEQYF
TRBJ1-3	TRBV28	.	once	TGTGCCAGCAGCTCATGGGGGGGGAGCTCTGGAAACACCATATATTTT	CASSSWGGSSGNTIYF
TRBJ2-2	TRBV5-1	.	.	TGCGCCAGCAGACCGGGCCTCACCGGGGAGCTGTTTTTT	CASRPGLTGELFF
TRBJ2-7	TRBV6-5	.	few	TGTGCCAGCAGCCAAGGTTGGGAGCAGTACTTC	CASSQGWEQYF
TRBJ1-1	TRBV2	.	.	TGTGCCACCGTCCGGGAAAACACTGAAGCTTTCTTT	CATVRENTEAFF
TRBJ2-5	TRBV2	.	few	TGTGCCAGCAGTGTGGGGGCCGAGACCCAGTACTTC	CASSVGAETQYF
TRBJ2-7	TRBV6-5	TRBD2	.	TGTGCCAGCAGTATCCGGGAGGGCCTCTACGAGCAGTACTTC	CASSIREGLYEQYF
TRBJ1-5	TRBV2	.	.	TGTGCCAGCAGTGAATATGGGGGGCTGGGCAATCAGCCCCAGCATTTT	CASSEYGGLGNQPQHF
TRBJ2-1	TRBV6-5	.	.	TGTGCCAGCAGCCCCCCGGGACTTTACAATGAGCAGTTCTTC	CASSPPGLYNEQFF
TRBJ2-3	TRBV7-3	TRBD1	.	TGTGCCAGCAGCTTAACGGCCCCCGGGACAGGGACAGATACGCAGTATTTT	CASSLTAPGTGTDTQYF
TRBJ1-5	TRBV5-1	TRBD1	.	TGCGCCAGCAGCGTGGGCGGGACAGGGAGCCAGCCCCAGCATTTT	CASSVGGTGSQPQHF
TRBJ2-5	TRBV29-1	.	once	TGCAGCGTTGGCCCCCAGGGTTCAGGGGAGACCCAGTACTTC	CSVGPQGSGETQYF
TRBJ1-1	TRBV9	.	.	TGTGCCAGCAGCGTAGTTAGCAGTGAGACTGAAGCTTTCTTT	CASSVVSSETEAFF
TRBJ2-2	TRBV7-2	.	.	TGTGCCAGCAGCTTAGCGGGGAGTTACACCGGGGAGCTGTTTTTT	CASSLAGSYTGELFF
TRBJ1-1	TRBV5-1	TRBD1	.	TGCGCCAGCAGCCCGGGACAGGTGTTAGCTGAAGCTTTCTTT	CASSPGQVLAEAFF
TRBJ2-2	TRBV19	.	.	TGTGCCAGTAGTATTTTTGGCCGCACCGGGGAGCTGTTTTTT	CASSIFGRTGELFF
TRBJ1-1	TRBV27	.	.	TGTGCCAGCAGTTTATTGGGGGAAATGGGCACTGAAGCTTTCTTT	CASSLLGEMGTEAFF
TRBJ2-3	TRBV4-1	TRBD1	.	TGCGCCAGCAGCCGAGAGCCTGAGCGGACAGGGGCCAGAGATACGCAGTATTTT	CASSREPERTGARDTQYF
TRBJ2-7	TRBV28	.	.	TGTGCCAGCAGCATGGGGGGGGCAGGCTACGAGCAGTACTTC	CASSMGGAGYEQYF
TRBJ2-3	TRBV29-1	TRBD2	.	TGCAGCGTGACTAGCGGGAGAACAGATACGCAGTATTTT	CSVTSGRTDTQYF
TRBJ2-1	TRBV7-2	.	.	TGTGCCAGCAGCTCCGGGTCGGATGAGCAGTTCTTC	CASSSGSDEQFF
TRBJ1-2	TRBV18	TRBD1	.	TGTGCCAGCTCACAGGGACAGGCGTCGGAGGGCTACACCTTC	CASSQGQASEGYTF
TRBJ2-7	TRBV6-1	TRBD2	.	TGTGCCAGCAGTGGACTAGCGGCCTACGAGCAGTACTTC	CASSGLAAYEQYF
TRBJ2-7	TRBV28	.	.	TGTGCCAGCAGGGGTCGGGGGGAGCAGTACTTC	CASRGRGEQYF
TRBJ1-1	TRBV4-3	.	few	TGCGCCAGCAGCCAAGCTGGAACAGCTATTGAAGCTTTCTTT	CASSQAGTAIEAFF